This T cell receptor (beta chain) is from a study of blood T cell repertoires in COVID-19 (dated by TCRdb to the early 2020s). With regard to the full study: Collaborator samples came from the United States, Italy and Spain and covered acute and convalescent phases of COVID-19. Where available, HLA class I and class II types were taken from metadata supplied by the sample provider and were not determined by assay-based typing. The dataset comprised deeply sampled blood TCRbeta repertoires from subjects exposed to, actively infected with, or recovered from COVID-19. The prospective study material was composed of cDNA or gDNA derived from T cells, B-cell-depleted T cells, or PBMCs. Samples were obtained from the ongoing ImmuneRACE study (first 160 participants) and from approximately 1,200 subjects provided by 6 global collaborators. Nearly every sample came with metadata listing a de-identified subject ID, COVID-19 status, age in years and sex. The repertoires were released in a freely available public database intended as a resource for research on the immune response to SARS-CoV-2.

With respect to this clone: The antigen this receptor binds is unknown. No per-base quality is available; no much larger clone lies one base away.

Counted from cysteine to phenylalanine, this CDR3 has 13 amino acids. Only CDR3 DNA is held: 39 bases, read in frame from base 1. The junction shows trimming of 5 bases on V and 4 bases on J, plus 11 bases between the germline ends. Collaborating institutions collected whole blood in K2EDTA tubes following their own protocols. Collaborator samples were shipped for TCRbeta analysis as frozen whole blood, isolated PBMCs, or DNA extracted from either sample type. TCRbeta CDR3 regions were amplified from genomic DNA by means of the immunoSEQ Assay, a bias-controlled multiplex PCR. In the source study's methods: The number of nucleated cells in each sample was estimated by amplification of reference gene primers within the assay. To quantify the absolute abundance of each unique TCRbeta CDR3 rearrangement, sequence reads were collapsed and filtered. For each sample, productive Simpson clonality was calculated as the square root of Simpson's diversity index across productive rearrangements. Drawn from immuneACCESS, this table holds only the in-frame rearrangements with V and J called that TCRdb kept. Clones are partly lost; checked studies trace under half to an unresolved V gene and leave the rest unexplained. V, J and clone size reflect that table, while D and trimming were determined from the DNA. This sample comprises around 120,000 clones, 85% of them detected only once. The ten largest clones capture roughly a tenth of the sample.

What the research found in general, with its limitations: The quantity of clinical and demographic metadata differed by source and by participant and was supplied without curation.

The rearrangement combines TRBV12-3 or TRBV12-4 with TRBJ1-2; TRBD1 is a possible D gene, resting on 6 matching bases. This sequence was found in an elderly man with acute or convalescent COVID-19. The source material was peripheral blood. The CDR3 protein: CASSPGEGYGYTF. The DNA sequence follows: TGTGCCAGCAGTCCAGGGGAGGGCTATGGCTACACCTTC.